This T cell receptor (beta chain) was sequenced in a study of T cell responses to AZD1222 COVID-19 vaccine. Assay: immunoSEQ multiplex PCR; the TCRdb copy retains only in-frame clones and omits some. The sample yields approximately 150,000 clones, 70% to 90% seen once. Findings of the study overall: Repertoires were collected only later (after the peak T cell response had occurred). Donors in the cohort were predominantly white British and more often female, and clonal diversity was possibly underestimated. Baseline seropositivity occurred in only a handful of AZD1222 recipients. The study found Spike-specific TCR breadth and depth rose after two AZD1222 doses.

Worth noting for this clone: The target antigen is unknown.

The CDR3 loop spans 14 amino acids. This receptor was obtained from an adult in good health. Sequencing was performed on peripheral blood, taken on day 0 of AZD1222 vaccination. The chain recombines TRBV21-1 with TRBJ1-2. TRBV21-1 is annotated as a pseudogene. CDR3: CASSKVWASDGYTF. Here the CDR3 DNA reads TGTGCCAGCAGCAAAGTTTGGGCCAGCGATGGCTACACCTTC.